The next 25 T cell receptor beta chains were all read from a single sample in a study of blood T cell repertoires in COVID-19. Generated by immunoSEQ multiplex PCR, the TCRdb table keeps only in-frame clones and is missing some. Seen here are over 150,000 clones, 60% to 80% observed once, and the top ten hold approximately 2.8%. The sample taken for sequencing was peripheral blood. These receptor sequences come from a man between 65 and 80 years old with acute or convalescent COVID-19.

The chain is built from TRBV9 and TRBJ2-1, with 10 bases fitting TRBD2. Per germline, CDR1 SGDLS and CDR2 YYNGEE. This CDR3 contains 19 residues. V trimming: 0 bases; J trimming: 6 bases; junction bases outside the gene matches: 15. CDR3 residues: CASSVATPSGRGLSNEQFF. In DNA form, the CDR3 reads TGTGCCAGCAGCGTAGCGACCCCCAGCGGGAGGGGTTTGAGCAATGAGCAGTTCTTC. Combining the CDR3 with reference TRBV9 and TRBJ2-1 gives the whole variable domain DSGVTQTPKHLITATGQRVTLRCSPRSGDLSVYWYQQSLDQGLQFLIQYYNGEERAKGNILERFSAQQFPDLHSELNLSSLELGDSALYFCASSVATPSGRGLSNEQFFGPGTRLTVL.

This chain uses TRBV6-5 with TRBJ2-1, with TRBD2 matching 10 bases. V dropped 0 bases and J dropped 13; count of bases not matched to a gene: 12. Germline values: CDR1 MNHEY, CDR2 SVGAGI. The CDR3 has 16 amino acids. As DNA, the CDR3 is TGTGCCAGCAGTTACTCGTCTAGCGGGGGCTCAATTCATCAGTTCTTC. Amino acids: CASSYSSSGGSIHQFF.

The chain couples TRBV5-1 to TRBJ2-3, with 13 bases fitting TRBD2. Germline V gene lookup returns CDR1 SGHRS and CDR2 YFSETQ. The ends lost 4 bases at V and 5 bases at J; junction bases unmatched: 7. CDR3 length equals 16 residues. Written as DNA, the CDR3 is TGCGCCAGCAGCACAACTAGCGGGGGGGCCGGAGATACGCAGTATTTT. Amino acid sequence: CASSTTSGGAGDTQYF.

This chain joins TRBV15 and TRBJ2-1; possibly TRBD2 for D (6 bases). This CDR3 is built from 16 residues. CDR1 and CDR2 (germline): LNHNV, YYDKDF (reference sequence). V lost 0 bases and J 4 bases, leaving 13 bases between the germline ends. CDR3 residues: CATSREGGYRYNEQFF. As DNA, the CDR3 is TGTGCCACCAGCAGAGAGGGGGGATACAGATACAATGAGCAGTTCTTC. The full variable domain, in which reference TRBV15 and TRBJ2-1 provide the parts outside the CDR3, is DAMVIQNPRYQVTQFGKPVTLSCSQTLNHNVMYWYQQKSSQAPKLLFHYYDKDFNNEADTPDNFQSRRPNTSFCFLDIRSPGLGDTAMYLCATSREGGYRYNEQFFGPGTRLTVL.

This chain joins TRBV4-1 and TRBJ2-2, with D perhaps matching TRBD2 (6 bases). Trimming pared 0 bases from V and 0 bases from J, leaving 11 bases between. Germline lookup yields CDR1 MGHRA and CDR2 YSYEKL. The CDR3 contains 17 residues. The DNA of the CDR3 is TGCGCCAGCAGCCAAGAGGGGACTGTCCCGAACACCGGGGAGCTGTTTTTT. Amino acids: CASSQEGTVPNTGELFF.

The CDR3, as DNA: TGTGCCAGCAGTCCAACGACAGGCTCTGGGGCCAACGTCCTGACTTTC. Protein product: CASSPTTGSGANVLTF. The J gene is TRBJ2-6, the V gene TRBV2, with D tentatively TRBD1 (6 bases). Germline V gene lookup returns CDR1 SNHLY and CDR2 FYNNEI. Trimming removed 5 bases from V and 0 bases from J, with 11 bases in between. This CDR3 is 16 amino acids long.

The chain joins TRBV7-2 to TRBJ1-1; 11 bases align to TRBD1. The germline V gene has CDR1 SGHTA and CDR2 FQGNSA. The V segment lost 5 bases and the J segment 6 bases; nucleotides outside the gene matches: 14. CDR3 length: 17 residues. The DNA for the CDR3 is TGTGCCAGCAGCAAACTACTACCGGGACAGGGGGACCCTGAAGCTTTCTTT. It encodes CASSKLLPGQGDPEAFF.

This sequence joins TRBV5-1 and TRBJ1-1; no definite D call. The CDR3 totals 14 residues. Germline CDR1 is SGHRS and CDR2 is YFSETQ. Trimming shortened V by 4 bases and J by 5 bases, and 15 bases separated the two germline ends. The CDR3 reads CASSPGAGATEAFF. In nucleotides, the CDR3 is TGCGCCAGCAGCCCGGGAGCCGGTGCAACTGAAGCTTTCTTT.

The chain couples TRBV10-3 to TRBJ1-4; D gene uncertain. The CDR3 contains 13 residues. The V end lost 7 bases, the J end lost 8 bases, and 14 bases lay between the germline ends. Germline V gene sequence: CDR1 ENHRY, CDR2 SYGVKD. CDR3 residues: CAIKSGFDEKLFF. CDR3 nucleotide sequence: TGTGCCATCAAGTCGGGGTTTGACGAAAAACTGTTTTTT.

The J gene is TRBJ2-1, the V gene TRBV27; 7 nucleotides align to TRBD2. Germline V gene sequence: CDR1 MNHEY, CDR2 SMNVEV (reference sequence). The CDR3 runs to 14 residues. Germline trimming cut 10 bases from V and 9 bases from J; bases unmatched to any gene: 15. The CDR3 coding sequence is TGTGCCACCCGAAGTGGGGGGGGGTTCGGTGAGCAGTTCTTC. Amino acid sequence: CATRSGGGFGEQFF.

The rearrangement links TRBV28 to TRBJ2-7; D is possibly TRBD2 (6 bases). Germline V CDR1 and CDR2: MDHEN, SYDVKM. Trimming left V 3 bases short and J 0 bases short, with 12 bases between. The CDR3 loop spans 15 amino acids. CDR3 protein: CASSLRRGYSYEQYF. The DNA of the CDR3 is TGTGCCAGCAGTTTGAGGAGGGGATACTCCTACGAGCAGTACTTC.

The rearrangement joins TRBV29-1 to TRBJ2-1, with D possibly matching TRBD2 (6 bases). The CDR3 is 14 residues long. Trimming stripped 4 bases from V and 5 bases from J, with 15 bases between. The germline V gene has CDR1 SQVTM and CDR2 ANQGSEA. The CDR3 here is CSVGSGARNNEQFF. The CDR3 coding sequence is TGCAGCGTTGGGTCGGGAGCCAGGAACAATGAGCAGTTCTTC.

This clone was recorded once. The V and J genes are TRBV7-3 and TRBJ2-1, with 9 positions matching TRBD2. The CDR3 is 15 amino acids. Germline CDR1 and CDR2: SGHTA and FQGTGA. The V and J ends lost 2 bases and 10 bases, in that order; junction bases with no gene match: 9. The CDR3 loop is CASSLLAGGGSEQFF. CDR3 in DNA: TGTGCCAGCAGCTTATTGGCGGGAGGGGGATCAGAGCAGTTCTTC.

The J gene is TRBJ2-2, the V gene TRBV6-6, with D possibly being TRBD2 (6 bases). CDR3 size: 16 residues. CDR1 MNHNY and CDR2 SVGAGI come from the germline V gene (reference sequence). V lost 7 bases to trimming and J lost 2 bases, with 17 bases between them. Here the CDR3 reads CASIRSGLLNTGELFF. CDR3 nucleotides: TGTGCCAGCATCCGATCGGGACTCCTCAACACCGGGGAGCTGTTTTTT.

In its sample, this clone was seen a few times. The chain recombines TRBV28 with TRBJ2-1; TRBD1 matches 7 bases. CDR1 MDHEN and CDR2 SYDVKM come from the germline V gene. CDR3 length equals 13 residues. The J segment lost 8 bases and the V segment lost 6 bases, leaving 7 bases of the junction unmatched. The CDR3 loop is CASRDRVRDEQFF. In DNA form, the CDR3 reads TGTGCCAGCAGAGACAGGGTTAGGGATGAGCAGTTCTTC.

This chain joins TRBV25-1 and TRBJ1-2; TRBD1 agrees at 7 bases. V was clipped by 1 base and J by 8 bases; unmatched bases: 13. This CDR3 is built from 16 residues. Per the germline V gene, CDR1 is MGHDK and CDR2 is SYGVNS. CDR3 nucleotides: TGTGCCAGCAGTGAATCCTCGACAGACAGGGCGCGCGGCTACACCTTC. As protein: CASSESSTDRARGYTF.

The rearrangement links TRBV5-1 to TRBJ1-4, with a possible D match to TRBD1 (6 bases). The V gene's germline CDR1 is SGHRS and CDR2 YFSETQ. The CDR3 sequence is 14 residues long. V lost 0 bases, J lost 8 bases, and 11 bases lay in between. The CDR3 DNA reads as TGCGCCAGCAGCTTGGAGGCAGGGGACGAAAAACTGTTTTTT. This codes for CASSLEAGDEKLFF.

The rearrangement uses TRBV28 and TRBJ1-1; 8 bases align to TRBD1. The CDR3 spans 13 residues. After removal of 8 bases from V and 1 base from J, the junction contained 3 bases not matched to a gene. Per the germline V gene, CDR1 is MDHEN and CDR2 is SYDVKM. The CDR3 coding sequence is TGTGCCAGCGCCGGGACAGGGAACACTGAAGCTTTCTTT. The encoded protein is CASAGTGNTEAFF.

The chain is built from TRBV7-3 and TRBJ2-5; 7 bases map to TRBD1. The CDR3 runs 13 residues. Germline V gene data show CDR1 as SGHTA and CDR2 as FQGTGA. Trimming cost V 6 bases and J 2 bases; bases outside gene matches: 3. CDR3 bases: TGTGCCAGCAGGGAGACAGGGCAAGAGACCCAGTACTTC. It yields the protein CASRETGQETQYF.

The chain couples TRBV15 to TRBJ2-5; possible D gene TRBD2, 6 bases. Trimming stripped 5 bases from V and 5 bases from J, with 18 bases between. CDR1 and CDR2 (germline): LNHNV, YYDKDF (reference sequence). The CDR3 runs to 15 residues. The DNA of the CDR3 is TGTGCCACCAGCCCTGCCGGGGGTGATTTGGAGACCCAGTACTTC. Translating gives CATSPAGGDLETQYF.

This chain links TRBV19 with TRBJ2-1; the D is unclear. The V gene lost 1 base and the J gene lost 6 bases, with 7 bases spanning the gap. In germline, CDR1 is LNHDA, CDR2 SQIVND (reference sequence). CDR3 length: 13 residues. The CDR3 spells CASSIGRSNEQFF. For the CDR3, the DNA is TGTGCCAGTAGTATAGGAAGGAGCAATGAGCAGTTCTTC.

This clone was detected a few times. The chain carries TRBV12-3 or TRBV12-4 and TRBJ1-2; D not certain. The CDR3 loop spans 13 amino acids. Trimming took 5 bases from V and 2 from J, leaving 9 bases between them. This CDR3 is CASSMGLNYGYTF. DNA of the CDR3: TGTGCCAGCAGTATGGGCCTGAACTATGGCTACACCTTC.

The chain carries TRBV11-2 and TRBJ2-6; D gene unclear. The CDR3 loop spans 15 amino acids. Trimming pared 0 bases from V and 6 bases from J, leaving 9 bases between. Germline lookup yields CDR1 SGHAT and CDR2 FQNNGV. The CDR3 region is CASSLDSLPANVLTF. In nucleotides, the CDR3 is TGTGCCAGCAGCTTAGATTCGCTACCGGCCAACGTCCTGACTTTC.

The V gene is TRBV5-5, the J gene TRBJ2-2; 8 bases match TRBD2. Trimming cost V 0 bases and J 1 base; bases outside gene matches: 2. The CDR3 extends over 16 amino acids. CDR1 and CDR2 from the germline V gene are SGHKS and YYEKEE (reference sequence). CDR3 bases: TGTGCCAGCAGCTTGGGCCTAGCGGGGAACACCGGGGAGCTGTTTTTT. Its translation: CASSLGLAGNTGELFF.

The rearrangement links TRBV5-1 to TRBJ2-3; TRBD1 matches at 7 bases. Per the germline V gene, CDR1 is SGHRS and CDR2 is YFSETQ. The CDR3 is made up of 15 amino acids. With V trimmed by 2 bases and J by 3 bases, 6 bases remained unmatched. The CDR3 nucleotides are TGCGCCAGCAGCTTCAGTCCAGGGGGAACAGATACGCAGTATTTT. Translated, it gives CASSFSPGGTDTQYF.